Sequencing of this TCR beta chain was carried out in a study of molecular identifiers for immune sequencing clone quantification. This clonotype has at least ten counts. Its matching antigen is unknown. Naive CD8 libraries used 20,000 to 1,000,000 sorted cells and 10%, 30% or 50% RNA. Listed TCR primers, together with previously described methods, were used for the bulk TCR libraries. TCRdb passed the PCR reads through MiXCR, listing each CDR3 protein once. The sample lists 250,000 to 350,000 distinct CDR3 sequences; roughly 23% were seen once. Germline CDR1 SGHVS, CDR2 FNYEAQ. The CDR3 covers 15 residues. With 5 bases removed from V and 3 bases from J, the gap between germline ends came to 15 bases. Overall study results and limits: Clonotypes topping 20 RNA copies carried over 98% of effector molecules but under 1% of naive ones.

Material for sequencing was naive CD8+ T cells from blood, with Jurkat cell RNA spiked in. Described subset: FACS-sorted CD8+CD4-CCR7+CD45RA+ naive T cells. The receptor comes from a human donor in good health. Some libraries in this study had Jurkat cell RNA spiked in. The chain joins TRBV7-6 to TRBJ2-3, with D tentatively TRBD1 (5 bases). The CDR3 loop reads CASSPDPGFTDTQYF. The CDR3 region has the DNA TGTGCCAGCAGCCCAGATCCAGGGTTTACAGATACGCAGTATTTT.